Listed here is a single T cell receptor (beta chain). The conserved phenylalanine or tryptophan normally closing the CDR3 is absent here, so this likely arose from a read error. Total RNA and DNA came together from about 19-30 mg of bulk tissue without cell sorting. Every patient had chronic HBV infection and was treatment-naive. The CDR3 runs 13 residues. Trimming removed 5 bases at V and 3 bases at J, with 10 bases between. Germline CDR1 is MNHNS and CDR2 is SASEGT. Starting material of 500 to 600 ng total RNA yielded TCR beta cDNA via a constant-region primer. Slightly modified ARM-PCR, run as three nested multiplex PCR rounds, produced the TCR beta libraries. Rounds one and two of PCR, each of around 11 cycles, were primed with TRBV1-TRBV30 forward primers and a C-beta reverse primer. TCRdb analysed the multiplex PCR reads with MiXCR anew, one entry per CDR3 protein. The top ten hold 26% of the sample, which has tens of thousands of distinct CDR3 sequences, under 75% seen once.

These data are taken from a study of tumor-infiltrating lymphocytes in primary liver carcinoma. The wider study: Patients included men and women of 30 to 69 years.

The genes are TRBV6-1 and TRBJ1-2; D unresolved. Sequencing was carried out using tumor-adjacent normal liver tissue. The receptor comes from a man between 40 and 49 years old with primary liver carcinoma and hepatitis B virus infection. This CDR3 reads CASSCLQHYGYTL. For the CDR3, the DNA is TGTGCCAGCAGTTGCCTACAGCACTATGGCTACACCTTA.